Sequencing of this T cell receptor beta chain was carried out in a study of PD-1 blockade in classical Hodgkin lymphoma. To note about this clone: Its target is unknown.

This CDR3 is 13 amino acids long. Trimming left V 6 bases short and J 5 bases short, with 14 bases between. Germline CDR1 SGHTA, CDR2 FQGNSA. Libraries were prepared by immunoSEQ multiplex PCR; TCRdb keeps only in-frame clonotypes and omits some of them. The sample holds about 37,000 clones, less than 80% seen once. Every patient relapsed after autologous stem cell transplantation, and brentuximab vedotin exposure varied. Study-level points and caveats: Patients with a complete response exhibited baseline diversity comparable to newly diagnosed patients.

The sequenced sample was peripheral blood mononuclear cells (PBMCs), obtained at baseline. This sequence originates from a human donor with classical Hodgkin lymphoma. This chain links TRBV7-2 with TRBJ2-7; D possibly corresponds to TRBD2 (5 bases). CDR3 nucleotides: TGTGCCAGCAGAATGAGGGAGCTCGACGAGCAGTACTTC. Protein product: CASRMRELDEQYF.